A selection of T cell receptor beta chains follows, all from one sample in a study of cytomegalovirus exposure and HLA in healthy donors. TCRdb's copy holds only in-frame clones and misses some; the assay was immunoSEQ multiplex PCR. The data show 200,000 to 250,000 clones, with 75% to 90% seen just once and 11% to 15% held by the top ten. The sample comprised PBMCs. Receptors originate from a woman aged 25 to 39 in good health and CMV-seropositive. Each CDR3 is given with its conserved first and last residue. Fields, in order: J gene, D gene, V gene, clone size, CDR3 length, CDR3 protein, CDR3 DNA. D genes are given only for firm matches. The listing skips clone size in some rows; elsewhere it reads once, few, many or a size class.

>TRBJ1-5|NA|TRBV7-2|few|13
CASSLVGNQPQHF
TGTGCCAGCAGCTTAGTCGGCAATCAGCCCCAGCATTTT
>TRBJ2-7|TRBD2|TRBV11-2|NA|15
CASSAGTSGTYEQYF
TGTGCCAGCAGCGCAGGGACTAGCGGAACCTACGAGCAGTACTTC
>TRBJ1-2|TRBD1|TRBV7-2|NA|14
CASSEHWTGNGYTF
TGTGCCAGCAGCGAACATTGGACAGGGAATGGCTACACCTTC
>TRBJ1-5|NA|TRBV6-5|once|13
CAAGKNSNQPQHF
TGTGCCGCTGGGAAGAATAGCAATCAGCCCCAGCATTTT
>TRBJ2-2|TRBD2|TRBV27|once|15
CASSLLREVRGELFF
TGTGCCAGCAGTTTACTGCGGGAGGTTCGCGGGGAGCTGTTTTTT
>TRBJ2-7|NA|TRBV7-9|NA|12
CASSLEPGEQYF
TGTGCCAGCAGCTTAGAACCGGGGGAGCAGTACTTC
>TRBJ2-2|NA|TRBV5-1|NA|16
CASSPDQTPDTGELFF
TGCGCCAGCAGCCCGGACCAAACCCCGGACACCGGGGAGCTGTTTTTT
>TRBJ2-2|TRBD2|TRBV11-1|NA|16
CASSLALAGVTGELFF
TGTGCCAGCAGCTTGGCACTAGCGGGAGTCACCGGGGAGCTGTTTTTT
>TRBJ1-3|TRBD1|TRBV7-8|NA|14
CASSLVQGENTIYF
TGTGCCAGCAGCTTAGTTCAGGGGGAAAACACCATATATTTT
>TRBJ2-7|TRBD2|TRBV9|NA|14
CASSGTSDTYEQYF
TGTGCCAGCAGCGGGACTAGCGATACCTACGAGCAGTACTTC
>TRBJ1-5|NA|TRBV6-5|NA|13
CASGYRVFQPQHF
TGTGCCAGCGGATACAGGGTTTTTCAGCCCCAGCATTTT